These 8 T cell receptor beta chains were sequenced from one sample in a study of blood T cell repertoires in COVID-19 (dated by TCRdb to 2018 to 2020). Receptor libraries were prepared by the immunoSEQ multiplex PCR assay. This is the immuneACCESS table as TCRdb keeps it, with only in-frame sequences that have V and J called. A part of the clones is gone; compared with another copy, unresolved V genes explain less than half, and the rest is unexplained. The sample contains more than 300,000 clones, 92% of them found a single time. 15% to 20% of the sample is in the top ten clones. The sample was PBMCs or T cells enriched from blood (not recorded which). These receptors all stem from a woman aged 25 to 39 who had recovered from COVID-19.

The gene calls are TRBV7-2 and TRBJ2-5; no reliable D call. Trimming removed 5 bases from V and 1 base from J, with 8 bases in between. CDR1 is SGHTA, CDR2 FQGNSA, per germline. This CDR3 spans 13 amino acids. CDR3 bases: TGTGCCAGCAGCCCCCCCTCCCAAGAGACCCAGTACTTC. Its protein is CASSPPSQETQYF.

The chain joins TRBV7-2 to TRBJ2-2, with 8 bases aligning to TRBD2. The CDR3 consists of 15 residues. Per the germline V gene, CDR1 is SGHTA and CDR2 is FQGNSA. With 0 bases clipped from V and 7 bases from J, the junction kept 4 bases outside the gene matches. The CDR3 DNA sequence: TGTGCCAGCAGCTTAGCAGCGGGAGTCCACGGGGAGCTGTTTTTT. Translation gives CASSLAAGVHGELFF.

The chain links TRBV6-5 to TRBJ1-6; tentatively, D is TRBD1 (5 bases). The CDR3 is 15 residues long. The germline CDR1 and CDR2 sequences are MNHEY and SVGAGI. The V and J ends lost 0 bases and 10 bases respectively, with 13 bases between them. In DNA, the CDR3 is TGTGCCAGCAGTTACTCGGGAGGGGTACAGTCACCCCTCCACTTT. Translated: CASSYSGGVQSPLHF.

This clone was detected a few times. Here the CDR3 reads CASAHEARDEQYF. The CDR3 bases are TGTGCCAGCGCACACGAGGCTCGGGACGAGCAGTACTTC. The chain joins TRBV27 to TRBJ2-7; D gene uncertain. Deletions cut 8 bases from V and 5 bases from J, with 16 bases between. From germline, CDR1 is MNHEY and CDR2 SMNVEV (reference sequence). The CDR3 has 13 residues.

The gene calls are TRBV3-1 (or the pseudogene TRBV3-2) and TRBJ2-1; no clear D. The CDR3 loop spans 13 amino acids. V lost 8 bases and J lost 7, with 15 bases in between. The germline V gene has CDR1 LGHDT and CDR2 YNNKEL (reference sequence). CDR3 sequence: CASRDGEANEQFF. As DNA, the CDR3 is TGTGCCAGCCGAGACGGAGAAGCGAATGAGCAGTTCTTC.

This clone was recorded only once. The chain uses TRBV5-4 and TRBJ1-6; 9 bases align to TRBD1. V trimming: 2 bases; J trimming: 7 bases; junction bases outside the gene matches: 4. The CDR3 length is 15 residues. In germline, CDR1 is SGHNT, CDR2 YYREEE (reference sequence). This CDR3 reads CASSFGGTGNSPLHF. CDR3 sequence (DNA): TGTGCCAGCAGCTTCGGTGGGACAGGGAATTCACCCCTCCACTTT.

To note about this clone: The junction departs from the called germline gene at one end, perhaps through a read error. The V and J genes are TRBV15 and TRBJ1-2; TRBD1 matches at 7 bases. The germline V gene has CDR1 LNHNV and CDR2 YYDKDF (reference sequence). There are 13 residues in the CDR3. The CDR3 region is CATSREPGTEGSF. The CDR3 nucleotides read TGTGCCACCAGCAGAGAGCCCGGGACAGAAGGGTCCTTC.

J is TRBJ2-3 and V is TRBV2; D call uncertain. The CDR3 consists of 12 residues. Germline-derived CDR1 and CDR2 are SNHLY and FYNNEI. V lost 4 bases and J 1 base, leaving 3 bases between the germline ends. As DNA, the CDR3 is TGTGCCAGCAGTGTCGGCACAGATACGCAGTATTTT. Translated: CASSVGTDTQYF.